This T cell receptor beta chain was documented in a study of OX40 agonist ivuxolimab in advanced cancers. Background on the study: Patients were treated with intravenous ivuxolimab, dosed at 0.01 to 10 mg/kg and infused every 2 weeks. The study enrolled dose-escalation patients with hepatocellular carcinoma, melanoma, renal cell or head and neck cancer. Participants averaged approximately 65 years of age (range about 23 to 80) and were 82.7% male. Of the patients, three showed partial responses, one with hepatocellular carcinoma and two with cutaneous melanoma.

CDR1 SGHTA and CDR2 FQGNSA come from the germline V gene. This CDR3 has 15 amino acids. The V and J ends lost 3 bases and 1 base respectively, with 11 bases between them. Some clones are missing from TCRdb's copy, which holds only in-frame ones; the method was immunoSEQ multiplex PCR. The sample holds about 21,000 clones; around nine tenths are singletons and the top ten take about 10%. This sample comprised CD4+ or CD8+ T cells sorted from blood, obtained in a trial of the OX40 agonist ivuxolimab. The chain combines TRBV7-2 with TRBJ2-3; D might be TRBD1 (6 bases). This TCR came from an adult with an advanced solid tumor such as melanoma, head and neck, liver or kidney cancer. The CDR3 DNA reads TGTGCCAGCAGCTTTCAGGGGCCCCGCACAGATACGCAGTATTTT. It encodes CASSFQGPRTDTQYF.